The 17 T cell receptor beta chains presented below share a single source sample, sequenced in a study of blood T cell repertoires in COVID-19. TCRdb's table, derived via immunoSEQ multiplex PCR, lists solely in-frame clones and lacks some. The sample has over 200,000 clones, about 86% seen once. Sequencing was carried out using peripheral blood. Receptors originate from a woman aged 30 to 39 who had recovered from COVID-19.

This chain links TRBV2 with TRBJ2-1; a weak D match, TRBD1 (6 bases). The CDR3 spans 16 residues. Trimming removed 7 bases from V and 0 bases from J, with 16 bases in between. In germline, CDR1 is SNHLY, CDR2 FYNNEI. CDR3: CASMPGALSSYNEQFF. The CDR3 DNA follows: TGTGCCAGCATGCCAGGGGCCCTTAGCTCCTACAATGAGCAGTTCTTC.

V gene TRBV4-3 combines with J gene TRBJ2-3; 7 positions match TRBD1. V shed 0 bases, J shed 1 base, and the junction held 7 bases outside the gene matches. The CDR3 runs to 17 residues. Germline CDR1 and CDR2: LGHNA and YSLEER. As DNA, the CDR3 is TGCGCCAGCAGCCAAGACCCCGGGACAGAAGGCACAGATACGCAGTATTTT. Encoded protein: CASSQDPGTEGTDTQYF.

The chain employs TRBV29-1 and TRBJ2-5; D call uncertain. This CDR3 contains 12 residues. Trimming took 4 bases from V and 2 from J, leaving 8 bases between them. Germline V CDR1 and CDR2: SQVTM, ANQGSEA. CDR3 sequence reads: CSVVTAQETQYF. Written as DNA, the CDR3 is TGCAGCGTTGTAACTGCACAAGAGACCCAGTACTTC.

The rearrangement uses TRBV3-1 (or the pseudogene TRBV3-2) and TRBJ1-2; 9 nucleotides line up with TRBD1. The CDR3 runs to 16 residues. Trimming removed 2 bases from V and 5 bases from J; junction bases left unmatched: 9. Germline CDR1 and CDR2: LGHDT and YNNKEL (reference sequence). DNA of the CDR3: TGTGCCAGCAGCCAAACCGGACAGGGGAGCTTATATGGCTACACCTTC. This codes for CASSQTGQGSLYGYTF.

The rearrangement links TRBV14 to TRBJ2-7, with 8 bases matching TRBD2. V dropped 8 bases and J dropped 0; count of bases not matched to a gene: 12. CDR1 and CDR2 (germline): SGHDN, FVKESK. This CDR3 region has 16 residues. This chain's CDR3 is CASPEPAGVSSYEQYF. The CDR3, as DNA: TGTGCCAGCCCTGAGCCAGCGGGGGTTAGCTCCTACGAGCAGTACTTC.

The chain is built from TRBV30 and TRBJ1-2; D is possibly TRBD1 (6 bases). The CDR3 is made up of 15 amino acids. Germline assignment: CDR1 GTSNPN and CDR2 SVGIG (reference sequence). V lost 4 bases and J 4 bases, leaving 19 bases between the germline ends. Here the CDR3 reads CAWTPGAVWFYGYTF. The CDR3 DNA is TGTGCCTGGACACCAGGGGCGGTTTGGTTCTATGGCTACACCTTC.

The rearrangement joins TRBV5-1 to TRBJ2-3, with TRBD2 as a possible D gene (6 bases). Between the trimmed V and J ends, which lost 3 bases and 5 bases, there was a span of 16 bases. The germline CDR1 and CDR2 sequences are SGHRS and YFSETQ. This CDR3 is built from 15 residues. The CDR3 nucleotides are TGCGCCAGCAGCTCTTTAGCGGCCGGGTTAGATACGCAGTATTTT. This codes for CASSSLAAGLDTQYF.

The J gene is TRBJ2-7, the V gene TRBV6-2 or TRBV6-3; D is undetermined. This CDR3 is 15 amino acids long. V lost 4 bases, J lost 7 bases, and 20 bases lay in between. Germline values: CDR1 MNHEY, CDR2 SVGEGT. The CDR3 here is CASSFSPRANGEQYF. Written as DNA, the CDR3 is TGTGCCAGCAGTTTCTCCCCCAGAGCGAATGGGGAGCAGTACTTC.

J is TRBJ2-7 and V is TRBV7-9; 8 bases map to TRBD2. In germline, CDR1 is SEHNR, CDR2 FQNEAQ (reference sequence). J was trimmed by 5 bases and V by 8 bases; bases with no gene match: 11. This CDR3 region has 14 residues. The chain's CDR3 is CASGRLARVDEQYF. The DNA for the CDR3 is TGTGCCAGCGGGAGACTAGCGAGGGTCGACGAGCAGTACTTC.

This chain links TRBV7-3 with TRBJ2-7, with 7 bases matching TRBD1. Trimming took 5 bases from V and 6 from J; bases not matched to a gene: 4. The CDR3 is 12 amino acids. Germline values: CDR1 SGHTA, CDR2 FQGTGA. The CDR3 DNA sequence: TGTGCCAGCAGCGCAGACAGGGTCGAGCAGTACTTC. It yields the protein CASSADRVEQYF.

This clone was observed a single time. The chain carries TRBV19 and TRBJ1-6; D ambiguous. Deletions cut 7 bases from V and 7 bases from J, with 26 bases between. Looked up from germline, CDR1 is LNHDA and CDR2 is SQIVND (reference sequence). This CDR3 comprises 18 residues. The CDR3: CASTPSRAIGQTNSPLHF. The CDR3, as DNA: TGTGCCAGTACTCCCTCGAGGGCGATCGGGCAGACCAATTCACCCCTCCACTTT.

The chain carries TRBV11-3 and TRBJ2-7; unclear D gene. This CDR3 is built from 13 residues. V was cut by 4 bases and J by 6 bases, with 13 bases left in between. Per germline, CDR1 SGHNT and CDR2 YENEEA. Written as DNA, the CDR3 is TGTGCCAGCAGCTCCCAGTCCCTTGGCGAGCAGTACTTC. Translation gives CASSSQSLGEQYF.

The chain employs TRBV9 and TRBJ2-1; TRBD1 might be the D (6 bases). Germline lookup yields CDR1 SGDLS and CDR2 YYNGEE. There are 14 residues in the CDR3. V was clipped by 4 bases and J by 4 bases, with 12 bases between them. CDR3 sequence (DNA): TGTGCCAGCAGCCTCCGGGACAAGTACAATGAGCAGTTCTTC. Translated: CASSLRDKYNEQFF.

The chain carries TRBV6-5 and TRBJ2-7; the D gene is possibly TRBD1 (6 bases). The CDR3 length is 13 residues. CDR1 MNHEY and CDR2 SVGAGI come from the germline V gene. The ends were cut back, 6 bases at V and 2 bases at J, with 11 bases in the middle. The CDR3 region has the DNA TGTGCCAGCAGATCTGGACAGACCTACGAGCAGTACTTC. As protein: CASRSGQTYEQYF.

V and J are TRBV5-1 and TRBJ2-2, with TRBD2 identical over 16 bases. The CDR3 totals 17 residues. Germline-derived CDR1 and CDR2 are SGHRS and YFSETQ. The junction had 5 bases not matched to a gene; V was cut back by 4 bases and J by 5 bases. CDR3 bases: TGCGCCAGCAGCCCGGGACTAGCGGGGGGGCCTACCGGGGAGCTGTTTTTT. This encodes CASSPGLAGGPTGELFF.

This clone has only one observation. The chain links TRBV29-1 to TRBJ1-2; no clear D gene. The germline V and J ends were trimmed by 3 bases and 3 bases, with 14 bases remaining between them. Germline V gene sequence: CDR1 SQVTM, CDR2 ANQGSEA. This CDR3 comprises 14 residues. CDR3: CSVDWAQLDYGYTF. The DNA of the CDR3 is TGCAGCGTTGACTGGGCCCAGTTGGACTATGGCTACACCTTC.

The CDR3 DNA sequence: TGCGCCAGCACCCTAGGGACTTCCCGCTCCTACAATGAGCAGTTCTTC. Residues: CASTLGTSRSYNEQFF. This rearrangement joins TRBV5-1 to TRBJ2-1, with D perhaps matching TRBD2 (6 bases). V dropped 6 bases and J dropped 0 bases, with 16 bases sitting between them. CDR3 length: 16 amino acids. Germline assignment: CDR1 SGHRS and CDR2 YFSETQ.